This T cell receptor beta chain was observed in a study of identical twins. Germline CDR1 is SGHDN and CDR2 is FVKESK. Trimming shortened V by 3 bases and J by 1 base, and 3 bases separated the two germline ends. The CDR3 extends over 12 amino acids. TCRdb used MiXCR to reprocess the 5' RACE reads, holding one entry per CDR3 protein. The table has 250,000 to 300,000 distinct CDR3 sequences, around 8.3% seen once. This clonotype was seen more than once but under ten times. Another study also made use of these data, one on yellow fever vaccine responses in identical twins.

The sequenced material came from CD8+ T cells sorted from blood. The sequence was collected from a woman under 30 in good health. The chain uses TRBV14 and TRBJ2-5; D call uncertain. This CDR3 is CASSQVQETQYF. The CDR3 region has the DNA TGTGCCAGCAGCCAGGTCCAAGAGACCCAGTACTTC.